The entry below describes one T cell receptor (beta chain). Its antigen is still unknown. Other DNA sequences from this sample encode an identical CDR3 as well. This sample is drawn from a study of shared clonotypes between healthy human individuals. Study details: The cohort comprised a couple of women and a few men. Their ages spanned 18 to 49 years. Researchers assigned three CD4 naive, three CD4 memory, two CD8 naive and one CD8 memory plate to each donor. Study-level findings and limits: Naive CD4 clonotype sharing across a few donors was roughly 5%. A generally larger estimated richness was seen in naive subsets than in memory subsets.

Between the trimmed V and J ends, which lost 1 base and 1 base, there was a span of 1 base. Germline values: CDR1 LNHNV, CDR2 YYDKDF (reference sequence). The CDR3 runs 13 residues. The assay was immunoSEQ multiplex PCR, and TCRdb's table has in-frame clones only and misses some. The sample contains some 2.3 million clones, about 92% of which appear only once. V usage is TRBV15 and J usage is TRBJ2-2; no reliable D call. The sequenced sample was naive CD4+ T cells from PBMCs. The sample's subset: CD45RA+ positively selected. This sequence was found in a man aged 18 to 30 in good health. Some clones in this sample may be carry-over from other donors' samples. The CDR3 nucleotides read TGTGCCACCAGCAGAGGGAACACCGGGGAGCTGTTTTTT. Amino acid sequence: CATSRGNTGELFF.